Below, one TCR beta chain is given with its context. The antigen is undetermined. This sample stems from a study of CXCR4 blockade with PD-1 therapy in pancreatic cancer. Sequencing used immunoSEQ multiplex PCR; TCRdb keeps in-frame clones, though not all of them. The sample includes a few thousand clones, 30% to 45% seen only once; the top ten take 27%. The CDR3 consists of 11 residues. The V gene lost 3 bases and the J gene lost 7 bases, with 6 bases spanning the gap. Germline CDR1 is LNHDA and CDR2 is SQIVND (reference sequence). Patients who provided the archived tumor blocks had not received neoadjuvant therapy before surgery. Whole-study results and caveats: Clone frequency correlated with its number of distinct nucleotide rearrangements. Without paired alpha-beta data, shared specificity of dominant clones is unconfirmed. Intratumoral clonality (mean 0.14) exceeded healthy blood (around 0.051) but did not track survival.

The TCR originated in a human donor with pancreatic ductal adenocarcinoma. This chain joins TRBV19 and TRBJ1-2; the D is unclear. The sequencing input was tumor tissue. CDR3 sequence reads: CASSMTGGYTF. The CDR3 coding sequence is TGTGCCAGTAGTATGACGGGTGGCTACACCTTC.